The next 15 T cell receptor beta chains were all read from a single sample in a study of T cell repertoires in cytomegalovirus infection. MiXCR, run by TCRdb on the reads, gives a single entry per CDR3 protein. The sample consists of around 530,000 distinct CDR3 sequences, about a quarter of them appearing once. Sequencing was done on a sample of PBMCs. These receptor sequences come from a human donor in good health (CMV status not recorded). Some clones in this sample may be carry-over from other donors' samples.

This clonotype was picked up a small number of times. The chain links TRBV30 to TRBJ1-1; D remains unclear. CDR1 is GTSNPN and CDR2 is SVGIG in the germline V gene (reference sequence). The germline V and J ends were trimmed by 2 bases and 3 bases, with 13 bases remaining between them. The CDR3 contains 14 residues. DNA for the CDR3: TGTGCCTGGAGTTTAGGACGGCTTGACACTGAAGCTTTCTTT. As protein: CAWSLGRLDTEAFF.

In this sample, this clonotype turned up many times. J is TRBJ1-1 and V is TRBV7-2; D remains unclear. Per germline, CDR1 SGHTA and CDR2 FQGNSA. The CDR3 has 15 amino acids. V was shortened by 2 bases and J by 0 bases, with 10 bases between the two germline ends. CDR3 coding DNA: TGTGCCAGCAGCTTACTTCTGCCAGTGAACACTGAAGCTTTCTTT. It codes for CASSLLLPVNTEAFF.

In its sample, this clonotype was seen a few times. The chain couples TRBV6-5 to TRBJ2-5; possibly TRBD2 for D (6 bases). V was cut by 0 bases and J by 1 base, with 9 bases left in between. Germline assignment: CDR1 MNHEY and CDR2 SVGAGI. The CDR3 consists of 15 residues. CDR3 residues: CASSYSGGTQETQYF. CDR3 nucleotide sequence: TGTGCCAGCAGTTACTCGGGCGGGACCCAAGAGACCCAGTACTTC.

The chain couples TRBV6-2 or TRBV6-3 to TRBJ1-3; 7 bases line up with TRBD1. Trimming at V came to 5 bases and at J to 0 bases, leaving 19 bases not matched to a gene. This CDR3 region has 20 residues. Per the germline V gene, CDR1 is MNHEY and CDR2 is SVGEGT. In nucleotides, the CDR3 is TGTGCCAGCAGTCTGCACCCGGGACAGAAGAAAGGGAGCTCTGGAAACACCATATATTTT. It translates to CASSLHPGQKKGSSGNTIYF.

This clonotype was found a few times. The CDR3 reads CASSPSDSYYEQYF. CDR3 nucleotides: TGTGCCAGCAGCCCGTCGGACAGTTACTACGAGCAGTACTTC. The rearrangement uses TRBV4-2 and TRBJ2-7, with D perhaps TRBD1 (6 bases). V gave up 4 bases and J gave up 3 bases, with 13 bases separating them. The CDR3 consists of 14 residues. Germline V gene data show CDR1 as LGHNA and CDR2 as YNFKEQ.

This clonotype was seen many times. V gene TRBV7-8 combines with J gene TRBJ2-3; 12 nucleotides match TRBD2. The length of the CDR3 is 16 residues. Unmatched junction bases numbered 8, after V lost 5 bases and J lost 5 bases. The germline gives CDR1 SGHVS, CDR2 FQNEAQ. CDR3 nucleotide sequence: TGTGCCAGCAGCCGTCCTAGCGGGAGGGCTTTAGATACGCAGTATTTT. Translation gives CASSRPSGRALDTQYF.

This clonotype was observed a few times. CDR3 residues: CASSQTGGGTPEQYF. The DNA for the CDR3 is TGCGCCAGCAGCCAGACAGGGGGGGGCACCCCCGAGCAGTACTTC. The chain combines TRBV4-1 with TRBJ2-7, with 9 bases aligning to TRBD1. The V and J ends lost 3 bases and 6 bases, in that order; junction bases with no gene match: 9. Per germline, CDR1 MGHRA and CDR2 YSYEKL. The CDR3 has 15 residues.

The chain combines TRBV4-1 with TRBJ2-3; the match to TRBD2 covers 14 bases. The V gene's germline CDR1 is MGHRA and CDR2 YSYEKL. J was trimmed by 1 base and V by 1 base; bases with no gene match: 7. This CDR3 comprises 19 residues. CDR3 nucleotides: TGCGCCAGCAGCCAAGGTCCGGGACTAGCGGGAGCGGGCACAGATACGCAGTATTTT. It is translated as CASSQGPGLAGAGTDTQYF.

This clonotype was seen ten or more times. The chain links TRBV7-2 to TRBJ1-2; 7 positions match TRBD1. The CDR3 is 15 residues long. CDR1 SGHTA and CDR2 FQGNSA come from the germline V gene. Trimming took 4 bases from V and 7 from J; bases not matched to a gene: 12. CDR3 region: CASSSYTGDVVGYTF. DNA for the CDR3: TGTGCCAGCAGCTCCTACACAGGGGACGTTGTTGGCTACACCTTC.

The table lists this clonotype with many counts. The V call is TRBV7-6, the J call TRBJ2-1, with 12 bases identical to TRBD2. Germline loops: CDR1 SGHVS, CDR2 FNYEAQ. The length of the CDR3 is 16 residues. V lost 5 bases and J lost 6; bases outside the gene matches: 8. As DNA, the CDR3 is TGTGCCAGCAGCCCAATGACTAGCGGGAGAGTCAATGAGCAGTTCTTC. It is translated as CASSPMTSGRVNEQFF.

CDR3 residues: CASFSGRGVETQYF. The CDR3 DNA follows: TGTGCCAGTTTTAGCGGGAGAGGTGTGGAGACCCAGTACTTC. The chain links TRBV19 to TRBJ2-5; 9 bases match TRBD2. Trimming removed 8 bases from V and 5 bases from J; junction bases left unmatched: 9. The CDR3 loop spans 14 amino acids. Germline loops: CDR1 LNHDA, CDR2 SQIVND (reference sequence).

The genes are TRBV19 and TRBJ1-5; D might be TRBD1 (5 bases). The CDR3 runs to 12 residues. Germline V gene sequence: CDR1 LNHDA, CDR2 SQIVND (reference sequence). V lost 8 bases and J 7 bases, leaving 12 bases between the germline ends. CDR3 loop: CASSPWGQPQHF. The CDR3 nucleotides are TGTGCCAGTTCTCCCTGGGGCCAGCCCCAGCATTTT.

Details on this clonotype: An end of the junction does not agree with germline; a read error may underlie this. The CDR3 region is CVSSITGALYNEQFF. The CDR3 DNA reads TGTGTCAGTAGTATTACGGGAGCGCTCTACAATGAGCAGTTCTTC. The rearrangement links TRBV19 to TRBJ2-1, with D possibly being TRBD2 (6 bases). The CDR3 covers 15 residues. Germline CDR1 and CDR2: LNHDA and SQIVND (reference sequence).

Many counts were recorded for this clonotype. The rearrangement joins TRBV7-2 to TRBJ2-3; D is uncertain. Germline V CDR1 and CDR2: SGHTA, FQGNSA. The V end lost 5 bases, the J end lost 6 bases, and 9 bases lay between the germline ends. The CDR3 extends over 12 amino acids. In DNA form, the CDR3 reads TGTGCCAGCAGCCGACCGATGGATACGCAGTATTTT. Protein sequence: CASSRPMDTQYF.

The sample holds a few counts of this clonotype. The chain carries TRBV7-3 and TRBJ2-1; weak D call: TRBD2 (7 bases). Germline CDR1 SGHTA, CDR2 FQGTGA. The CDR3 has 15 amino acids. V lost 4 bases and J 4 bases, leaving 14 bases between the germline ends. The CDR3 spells CASSSFRGGYNEQFF. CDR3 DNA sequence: TGTGCCAGCAGCTCCTTTAGGGGGGGGTACAATGAGCAGTTCTTC.